The 8 T cell receptor beta chains reported below all come from one sample, sequenced in a study of T cell responses to AZD1222 COVID-19 vaccine (dated by TCRdb to 2020 to 2023). The time point label of this sample denotes: baseline before first vaccination. To prepare the library, the immunoSEQ multiplex PCR assay was applied. What TCRdb holds here is the immuneACCESS table cut down to in-frame rearrangements. Part of the clones is not present; checked against another copy, under half of the missing clones reflect an unresolved V gene, and the others are unexplained. A total of some 180,000 clones appear in this sample, around 92% of them only once. Clones ranked in the top ten supply approximately 1.5% of the sample. Specimen: peripheral blood, collected on day 0 of AZD1222 vaccination. Source of these receptors: an adult in good health.

The V call is TRBV7-9, the J call TRBJ2-2; D not certain. CDR1 is SEHNR and CDR2 is FQNEAQ in the germline V gene (reference sequence). The CDR3 is made up of 17 amino acids. The V gene lost 5 bases and the J gene lost 0 bases, with 16 bases spanning the gap. In nucleotides, the CDR3 is TGTGCCAGCAGCCCGGTGGGCAGTTCGGCGAACACCGGGGAGCTGTTTTTT. It translates to CASSPVGSSANTGELFF.

The chain uses TRBV28 and TRBJ2-7; 16 bases line up with TRBD2. Trimming took 5 bases from V and 3 from J; bases not matched to a gene: 7. The CDR3 contains 17 residues. The germline gives CDR1 MDHEN, CDR2 SYDVKM. The CDR3 DNA reads TGTGCCAGCAGTCAGGGACTAGCGGGGGGGGGAAACTACGAGCAGTACTTC. It yields the protein CASSQGLAGGGNYEQYF.

The genes are TRBV7-8 and TRBJ2-2; 16 nucleotides match TRBD2. The CDR3 contains 17 residues. With 5 bases clipped from V and 0 bases from J, the junction kept 0 bases outside the gene matches. Germline CDR1 and CDR2: SGHVS and FQNEAQ. The CDR3 spells CASSGTSGGANTGELFF. As DNA, the CDR3 is TGTGCCAGCAGCGGGACTAGCGGGGGGGCGAACACCGGGGAGCTGTTTTTT. The entire variable domain, with the rest obtained from reference TRBV7-8 and TRBJ2-2, is as follows: GAGVSQSPRYKVAKRGQDVALRCDPISGHVSLFWYQQALGQGPEFLTYFQNEAQLDKSGLPSDRFFAERPEGSVSTLKIQRTQQEDSAVYLCASSGTSGGANTGELFFGEGSRLTVL.

This sequence joins TRBV5-1 and TRBJ2-1; D is perhaps TRBD2 (6 bases). Germline CDR1 is SGHRS and CDR2 is YFSETQ. The CDR3 length is 14 residues. V was cut by 4 bases and J by 5 bases, with 13 bases left in between. The CDR3 coding sequence is TGCGCCAGCAGCGGCGGGGATTCCCACAATGAGCAGTTCTTC. Its protein is CASSGGDSHNEQFF.

The V call is TRBV18, the J call TRBJ1-1; 9 bases are shared with TRBD1. The CDR3 spans 15 residues. Losses at the gene ends were 4 bases for V and 4 bases for J; bases not matched to a gene: 7. CDR1 and CDR2 from the germline V gene are KGHSH and LQKENI. The CDR3 is CASSRTGTGPTEAFF. The CDR3 region has the DNA TGTGCCAGCTCACGTACCGGGACAGGGCCCACTGAAGCTTTCTTT. The variable domain in full, completed from reference TRBV18 and TRBJ1-1, reads NAGVMQNPRHLVRRRGQEARLRCSPMKGHSHVYWYRQLPEEGLKFMVYLQKENIIDESGMPKERFSAEFPKEGPSILRIQQVVRGDSAAYFCASSRTGTGPTEAFFGQGTRLTVV.

This clone was seen a handful of times. This CDR3 is CARSGPSLGDSLGQPQHF. The CDR3 DNA reads as TGTGCCAGAAGCGGCCCAAGTTTAGGGGACAGTTTAGGGCAGCCCCAGCATTTT. The chain uses TRBV7-5 and TRBJ1-5; the table's D call, TRBD1, has no DNA check behind it. TRBV7-5 is a recognized pseudogene. The CDR3 contains 18 residues.

This chain links TRBV14 with TRBJ2-1, with 10 bases that match TRBD1. The CDR3 extends over 15 amino acids. The V gene end was trimmed by 2 bases and the J gene end by 7 bases; junction bases not matched to a gene: 5. Germline CDR1 is SGHDN and CDR2 is FVKESK. The CDR3 is CASSQPGTGDNEQFF. The CDR3 nucleotides read TGTGCCAGCAGCCAACCCGGGACAGGGGATAATGAGCAGTTCTTC.

This chain connects TRBV11-1 to TRBJ1-1, with D hard to call. V lost 3 bases to trimming and J lost 0 bases, with 2 bases between them. Germline V lookup: CDR1 SGHAT, CDR2 FQDESV (reference sequence). The length of the CDR3 is 12 residues. The CDR3 region has the DNA TGTGCCAGCAGCTTGTTGAACACTGAAGCTTTCTTT. Its translation: CASSLLNTEAFF.